Given below is one TCR beta chain in context. Trimming pared 7 bases from V and 4 bases from J, leaving 11 bases between. The CDR3 is 12 amino acids. Germline V gene data show CDR1 as SNHLY and CDR2 as FYNNEI. This sample was taken from a study of beta chain features in type 1 diabetes. The entirety of the isolated RNA underwent reverse transcription, so expressed TCRB transcripts were sequenced. For naive, central memory and regulatory T cell samples, reads averaged around 3.8 million. Clones were read by immunoSEQ multiplex PCR, and TCRdb kept only the in-frame ones, dropping some. The table records about 200,000 clones, approximately 10% of them present only once. One heparinised blood draw averaging roughly 100 mL was given by each donor. Every sorted population was more than 98% pure.

The TCR originated in a young man in good health. The sample was central memory CD4+ T cells from blood. V is TRBV2 and J is TRBJ2-7; D is ambiguous. This CDR3 reads CASNERHYEQYF. The CDR3 bases are TGTGCCAGCAATGAGCGACATTACGAGCAGTACTTC. The full variable domain, its missing parts supplied by reference TRBV2 and TRBJ2-7, is EPEVTQTPSHQVTQMGQEVILRCVPISNHLYFYWYRQILGQKVEFLVSFYNNEISEKSEIFDDQFSVERPDGSNFTLKIRSTKLEDSAMYFCASNERHYEQYFGPGTRLTVT.